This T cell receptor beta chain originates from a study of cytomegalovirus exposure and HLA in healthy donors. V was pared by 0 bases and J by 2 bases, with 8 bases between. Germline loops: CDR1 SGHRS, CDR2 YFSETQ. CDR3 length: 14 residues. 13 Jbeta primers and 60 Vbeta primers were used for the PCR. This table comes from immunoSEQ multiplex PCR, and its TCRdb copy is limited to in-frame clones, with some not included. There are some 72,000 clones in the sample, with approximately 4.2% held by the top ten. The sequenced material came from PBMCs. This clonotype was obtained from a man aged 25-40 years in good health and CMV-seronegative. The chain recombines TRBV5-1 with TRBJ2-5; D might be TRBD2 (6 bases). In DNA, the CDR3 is TGCGCCAGCAGCTTGGCGACTAGACAAGAGACCCAGTACTTC. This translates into CASSLATRQETQYF.